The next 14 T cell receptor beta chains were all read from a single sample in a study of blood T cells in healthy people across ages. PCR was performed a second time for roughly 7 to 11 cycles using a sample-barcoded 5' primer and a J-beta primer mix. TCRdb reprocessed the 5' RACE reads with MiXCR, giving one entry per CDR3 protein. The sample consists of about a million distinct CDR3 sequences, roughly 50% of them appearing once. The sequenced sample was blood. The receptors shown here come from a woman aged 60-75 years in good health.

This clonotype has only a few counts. For the CDR3, the DNA is TGCGCCAGCAGCCAAGGGTCCGCGGTAGCCAAAAACATTCAGTACTTC. This gives the protein CASSQGSAVAKNIQYF. The chain links TRBV4-1 to TRBJ2-4; D not certain. This CDR3 has 16 residues. CDR1 is MGHRA and CDR2 is YSYEKL in the germline V gene. Trimming removed 1 base from V and 0 bases from J, with 10 bases in between.

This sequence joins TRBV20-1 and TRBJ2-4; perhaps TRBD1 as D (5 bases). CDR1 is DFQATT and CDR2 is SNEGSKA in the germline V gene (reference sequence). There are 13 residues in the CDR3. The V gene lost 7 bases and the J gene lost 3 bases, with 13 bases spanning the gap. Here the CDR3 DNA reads TGCAGTGACAGGCTCGTGGGCAAAAACATTCAGTACTTC. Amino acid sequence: CSDRLVGKNIQYF.

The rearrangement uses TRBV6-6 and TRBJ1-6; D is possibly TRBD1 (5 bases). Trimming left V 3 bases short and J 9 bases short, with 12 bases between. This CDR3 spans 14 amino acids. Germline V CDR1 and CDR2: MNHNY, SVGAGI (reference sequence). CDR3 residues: CASSYEGRASPLHF. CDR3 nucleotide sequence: TGTGCCAGCAGTTATGAGGGGCGAGCTTCACCCCTCCACTTT.

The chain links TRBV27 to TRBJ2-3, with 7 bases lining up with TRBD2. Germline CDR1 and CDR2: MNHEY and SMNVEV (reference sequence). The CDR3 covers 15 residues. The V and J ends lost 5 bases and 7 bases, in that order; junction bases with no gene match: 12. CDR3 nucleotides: TGTGCCAGCAGTCTGCTAGCGGAGCCCGTGAATACGCAGTATTTT. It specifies CASSLLAEPVNTQYF.

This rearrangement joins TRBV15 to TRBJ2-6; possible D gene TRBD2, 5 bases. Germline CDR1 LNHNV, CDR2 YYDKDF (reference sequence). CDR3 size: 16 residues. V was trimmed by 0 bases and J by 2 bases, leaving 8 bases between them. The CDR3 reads CATSRDMGAGANVLTF. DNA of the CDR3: TGTGCCACCAGCAGAGATATGGGAGCTGGGGCCAACGTCCTGACTTTC. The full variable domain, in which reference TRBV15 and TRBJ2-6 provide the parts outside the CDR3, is DAMVIQNPRYQVTQFGKPVTLSCSQTLNHNVMYWYQQKSSQAPKLLFHYYDKDFNNEADTPDNFQSRRPNTSFCFLDIRSPGLGDTAMYLCATSRDMGAGANVLTFGAGSRLTVL.

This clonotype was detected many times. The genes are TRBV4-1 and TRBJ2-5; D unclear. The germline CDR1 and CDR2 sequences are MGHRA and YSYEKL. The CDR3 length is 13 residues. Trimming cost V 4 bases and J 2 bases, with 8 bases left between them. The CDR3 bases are TGCGCCAGCAGCCCGAGTCGGCAAGAGACCCAGTACTTC. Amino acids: CASSPSRQETQYF.

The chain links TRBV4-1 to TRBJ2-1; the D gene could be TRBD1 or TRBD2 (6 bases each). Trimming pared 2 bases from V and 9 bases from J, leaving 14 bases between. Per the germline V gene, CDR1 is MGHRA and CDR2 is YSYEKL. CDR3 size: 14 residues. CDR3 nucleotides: TGCGCCAGCAGCCAAATCTCGGGGGCCGGTGAGCAGTTCTTC. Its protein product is CASSQISGAGEQFF.

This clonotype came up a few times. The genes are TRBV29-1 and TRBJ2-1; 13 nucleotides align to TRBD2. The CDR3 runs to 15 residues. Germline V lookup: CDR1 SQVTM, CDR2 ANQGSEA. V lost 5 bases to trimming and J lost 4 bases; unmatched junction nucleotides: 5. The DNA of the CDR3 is TGCAGCGTTCGGACTAGCGGGAGCAGTTACAATGAGCAGTTCTTC. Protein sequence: CSVRTSGSSYNEQFF.

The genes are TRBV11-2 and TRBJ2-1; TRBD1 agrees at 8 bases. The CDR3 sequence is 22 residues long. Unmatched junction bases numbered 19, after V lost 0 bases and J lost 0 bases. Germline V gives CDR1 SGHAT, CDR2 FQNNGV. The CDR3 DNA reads TGTGCCAGCAGCTTAGAAGAAAGGGGGCAGGGGGCGAGGGCAAGCTCCTACAATGAGCAGTTCTTC. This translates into CASSLEERGQGARASSYNEQFF.

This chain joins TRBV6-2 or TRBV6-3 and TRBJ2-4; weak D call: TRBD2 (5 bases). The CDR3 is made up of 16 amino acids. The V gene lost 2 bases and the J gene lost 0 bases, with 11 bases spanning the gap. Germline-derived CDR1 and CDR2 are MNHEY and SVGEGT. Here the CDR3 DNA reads TGTGCCAGCAGTTACCGCCAAGGACTAGCCAAAAACATTCAGTACTTC. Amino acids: CASSYRQGLAKNIQYF.

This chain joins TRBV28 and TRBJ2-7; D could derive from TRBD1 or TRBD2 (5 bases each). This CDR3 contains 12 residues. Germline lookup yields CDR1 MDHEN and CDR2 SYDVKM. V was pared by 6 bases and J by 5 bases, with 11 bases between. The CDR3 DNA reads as TGTGCCAGCAGAGGCAGGGAGCACGAGCAGTACTTC. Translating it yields CASRGREHEQYF.

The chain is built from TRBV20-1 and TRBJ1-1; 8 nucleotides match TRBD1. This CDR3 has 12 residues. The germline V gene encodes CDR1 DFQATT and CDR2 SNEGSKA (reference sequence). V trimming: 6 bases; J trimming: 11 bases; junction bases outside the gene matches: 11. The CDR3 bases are TGCAGTGCCCCGGACAGGGTGGGGGGTGCTTTCTTT. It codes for CSAPDRVGGAFF.

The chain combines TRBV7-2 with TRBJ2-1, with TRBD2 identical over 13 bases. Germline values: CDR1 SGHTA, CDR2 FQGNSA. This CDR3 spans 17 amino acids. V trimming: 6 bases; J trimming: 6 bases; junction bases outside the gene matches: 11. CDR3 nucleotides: TGTGCCAGCAGTTTTACTAGCGGGGGGGCAGGGTCCAATGAGCAGTTCTTC. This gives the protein CASSFTSGGAGSNEQFF.

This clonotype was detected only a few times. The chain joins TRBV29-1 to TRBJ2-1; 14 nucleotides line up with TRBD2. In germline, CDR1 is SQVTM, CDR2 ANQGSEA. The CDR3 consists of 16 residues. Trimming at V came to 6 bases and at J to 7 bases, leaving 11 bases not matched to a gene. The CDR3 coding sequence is TGCAGCGTGCGACTAGCGGGAGGGCCTAGGTGGAATGAGCAGTTCTTC. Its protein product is CSVRLAGGPRWNEQFF.